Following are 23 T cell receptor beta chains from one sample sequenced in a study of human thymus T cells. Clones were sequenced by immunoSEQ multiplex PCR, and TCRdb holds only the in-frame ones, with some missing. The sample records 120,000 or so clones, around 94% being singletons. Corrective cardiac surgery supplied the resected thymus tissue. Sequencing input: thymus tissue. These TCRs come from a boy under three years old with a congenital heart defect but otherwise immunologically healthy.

Here the CDR3 reads CASSLFCQGGFCSTDTQYF. The DNA of the CDR3 is TGTGCCAGCAGTTTATTTTGCCAGGGAGGTTTTTGTAGCACAGATACGCAGTATTTT. V is TRBV27 and J is TRBJ2-3; D is possibly TRBD2 (6 bases). CDR3 length equals 19 residues. Germline-derived CDR1 and CDR2 are MNHEY and SMNVEV (reference sequence). V lost 1 base and J 0 bases, leaving 20 bases between the germline ends.

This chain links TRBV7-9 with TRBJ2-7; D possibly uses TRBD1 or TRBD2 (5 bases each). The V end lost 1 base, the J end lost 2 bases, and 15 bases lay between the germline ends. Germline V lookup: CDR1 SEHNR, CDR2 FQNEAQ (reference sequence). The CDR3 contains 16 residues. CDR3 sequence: CASSLEPGQGTYEQYF. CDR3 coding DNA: TGTGCCAGCAGCTTAGAACCGGGGCAGGGCACCTACGAGCAGTACTTC.

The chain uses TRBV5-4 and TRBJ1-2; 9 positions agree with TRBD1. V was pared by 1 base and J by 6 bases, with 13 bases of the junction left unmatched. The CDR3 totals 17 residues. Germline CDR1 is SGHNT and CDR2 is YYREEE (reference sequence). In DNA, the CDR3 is TGTGCCAGCAGCTTGCGACGAGACAGGGGGTTTAGGAATGGCTACACCTTC. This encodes CASSLRRDRGFRNGYTF.

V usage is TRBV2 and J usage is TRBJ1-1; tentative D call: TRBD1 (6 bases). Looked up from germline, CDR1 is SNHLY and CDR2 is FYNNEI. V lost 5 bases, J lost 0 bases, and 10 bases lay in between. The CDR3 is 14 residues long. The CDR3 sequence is CASSSGQMNTEAFF. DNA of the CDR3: TGTGCCAGCAGTTCGGGACAAATGAACACTGAAGCTTTCTTT.

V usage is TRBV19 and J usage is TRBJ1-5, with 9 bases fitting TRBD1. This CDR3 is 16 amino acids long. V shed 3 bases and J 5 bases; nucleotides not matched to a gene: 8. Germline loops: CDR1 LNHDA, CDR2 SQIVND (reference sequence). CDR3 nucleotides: TGTGCCAGTAGTATTCCTCGGGACAGGGAGGATCAGCCCCAGCATTTT. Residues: CASSIPRDREDQPQHF.

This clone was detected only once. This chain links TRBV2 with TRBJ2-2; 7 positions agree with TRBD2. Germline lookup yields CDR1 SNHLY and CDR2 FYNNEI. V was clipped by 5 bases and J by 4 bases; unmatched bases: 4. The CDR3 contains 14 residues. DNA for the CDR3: TGTGCCAGCAGTCCGCGGACTAGCACCGGGGAGCTGTTTTTT. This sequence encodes CASSPRTSTGELFF.

CDR3 region: CASSLDVAGGLWYF. DNA for the CDR3: TGCGCCAGCAGCTTGGATGTAGCGGGGGGATTATGGTATTTT. The V gene is TRBV5-1, the J gene TRBJ2-3, with 10 bases matching TRBD2. The CDR3 runs 14 residues. CDR1 and CDR2 from the germline V gene are SGHRS and YFSETQ. V lost 0 bases, J lost 14 bases, and 9 bases stayed unmatched.

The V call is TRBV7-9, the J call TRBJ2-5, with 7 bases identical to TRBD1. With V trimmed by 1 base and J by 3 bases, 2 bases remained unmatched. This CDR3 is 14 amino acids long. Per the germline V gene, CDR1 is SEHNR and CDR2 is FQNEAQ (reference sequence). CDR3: CASSLVGQEETQYF. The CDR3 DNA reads TGTGCCAGCAGCTTAGTAGGACAGGAAGAGACCCAGTACTTC.

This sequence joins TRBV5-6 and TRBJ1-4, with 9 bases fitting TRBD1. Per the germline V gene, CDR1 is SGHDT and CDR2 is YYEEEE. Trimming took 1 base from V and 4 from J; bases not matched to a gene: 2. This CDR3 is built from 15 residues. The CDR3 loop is CASSLSDRGNEKLFF. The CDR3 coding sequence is TGTGCCAGCAGCTTGTCGGACAGGGGTAATGAAAAACTGTTTTTT.

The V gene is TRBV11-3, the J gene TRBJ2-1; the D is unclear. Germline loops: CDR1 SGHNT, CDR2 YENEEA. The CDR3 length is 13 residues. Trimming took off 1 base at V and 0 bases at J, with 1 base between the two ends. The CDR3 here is CASSLASYNEQFF. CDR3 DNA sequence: TGTGCCAGCAGCTTAGCCTCCTACAATGAGCAGTTCTTC.

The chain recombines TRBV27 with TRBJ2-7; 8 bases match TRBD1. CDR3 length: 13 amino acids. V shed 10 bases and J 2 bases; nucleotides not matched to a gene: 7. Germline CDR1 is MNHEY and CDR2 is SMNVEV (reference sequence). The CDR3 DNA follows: TGTGCCACCAGGGGGCCCTATACCTACGAGCAGTACTTC. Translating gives CATRGPYTYEQYF.

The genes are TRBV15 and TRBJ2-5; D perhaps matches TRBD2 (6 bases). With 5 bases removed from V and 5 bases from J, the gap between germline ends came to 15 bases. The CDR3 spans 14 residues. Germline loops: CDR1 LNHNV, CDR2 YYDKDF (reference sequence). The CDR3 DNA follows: TGTGCCACCAGCTCCCAGGGTGCGGGGGAGACCCAGTACTTC. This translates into CATSSQGAGETQYF.

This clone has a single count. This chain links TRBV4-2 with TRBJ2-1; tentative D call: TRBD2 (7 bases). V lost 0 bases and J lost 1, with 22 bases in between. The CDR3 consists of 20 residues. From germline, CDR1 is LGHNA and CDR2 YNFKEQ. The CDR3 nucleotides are TGTGCCAGCAGCCAAGATTTATTGATGGTGGGGGGGCCGTCCTACAATGAGCAGTTCTTC. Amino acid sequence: CASSQDLLMVGGPSYNEQFF.

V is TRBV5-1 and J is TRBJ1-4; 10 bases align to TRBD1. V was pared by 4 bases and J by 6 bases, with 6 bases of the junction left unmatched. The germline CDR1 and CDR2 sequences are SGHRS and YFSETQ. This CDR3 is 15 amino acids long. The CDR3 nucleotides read TGCGCCAGCAGCCCTCACGGGACAGGGGATGAAAAACTGTTTTTT. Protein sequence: CASSPHGTGDEKLFF. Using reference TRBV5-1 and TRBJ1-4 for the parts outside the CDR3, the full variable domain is KAGVTQTPRYLIKTRGQQVTLSCSPISGHRSVSWYQQTPGQGLQFLFEYFSETQRNKGNFPGRFSGRQFSNSRSEMNVSTLELGDSALYLCASSPHGTGDEKLFFGSGTQLSVL.

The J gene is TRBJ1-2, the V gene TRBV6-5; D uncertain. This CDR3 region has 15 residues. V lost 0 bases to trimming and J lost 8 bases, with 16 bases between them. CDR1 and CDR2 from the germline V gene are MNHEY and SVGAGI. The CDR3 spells CASSYSSPHRSGYTF. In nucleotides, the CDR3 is TGTGCCAGCAGTTACTCGAGTCCCCACCGGTCGGGCTACACCTTC.

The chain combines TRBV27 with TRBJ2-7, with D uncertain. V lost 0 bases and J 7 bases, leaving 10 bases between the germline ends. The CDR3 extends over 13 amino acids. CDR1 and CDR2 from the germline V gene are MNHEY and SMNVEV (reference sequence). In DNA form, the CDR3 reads TGTGCCAGCAGTTTATCCCCCCCTGGGGAGCAGTACTTC. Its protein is CASSLSPPGEQYF.

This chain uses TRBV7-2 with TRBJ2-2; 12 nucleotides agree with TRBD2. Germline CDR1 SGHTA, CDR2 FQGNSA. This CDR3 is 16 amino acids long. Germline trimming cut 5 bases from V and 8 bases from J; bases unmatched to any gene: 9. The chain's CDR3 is CASSPSSGGAVGELFF. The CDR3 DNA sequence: TGTGCCAGCAGCCCATCTAGCGGGGGGGCTGTGGGGGAGCTGTTTTTT.

CDR3 region: CATMQGAPTGELFF. CDR3 sequence (DNA): TGTGCCACCATGCAGGGAGCCCCAACCGGGGAGCTGTTTTTT. This sequence joins TRBV28 and TRBJ2-2; the D gene could be TRBD1 or TRBD2 (5 bases each). Germline V gene sequence: CDR1 MDHEN, CDR2 SYDVKM. V was clipped by 10 bases and J by 5 bases, with 17 bases between them. This CDR3 region has 14 residues.

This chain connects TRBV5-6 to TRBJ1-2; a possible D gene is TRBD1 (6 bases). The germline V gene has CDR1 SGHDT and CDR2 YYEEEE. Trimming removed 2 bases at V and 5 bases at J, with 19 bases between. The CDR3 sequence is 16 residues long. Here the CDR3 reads CASSFRDTDGLYGYTF. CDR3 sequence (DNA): TGTGCCAGCAGCTTTCGGGACACGGACGGACTGTATGGCTACACCTTC. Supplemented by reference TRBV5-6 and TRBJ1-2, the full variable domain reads DAGVTQSPTHLIKTRGQQVTLRCSPKSGHDTVSWYQQALGQGPQFIFQYYEEEERQRGNFPDRFSGHQFPNYSSELNVNALLLGDSALYLCASSFRDTDGLYGYTFGSGTRLTVV.

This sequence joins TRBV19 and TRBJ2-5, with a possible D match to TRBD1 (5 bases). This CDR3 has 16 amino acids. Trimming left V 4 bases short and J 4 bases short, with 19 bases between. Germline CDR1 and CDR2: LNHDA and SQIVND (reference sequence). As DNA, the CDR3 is TGTGCCAGTAGTAATTCCGGAAGCCCCCAGGGAGAGACCCAGTACTTC. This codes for CASSNSGSPQGETQYF.

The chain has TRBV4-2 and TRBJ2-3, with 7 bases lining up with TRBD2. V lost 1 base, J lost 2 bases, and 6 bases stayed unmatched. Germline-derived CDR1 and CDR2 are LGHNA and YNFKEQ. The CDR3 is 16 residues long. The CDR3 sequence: CASSQGRLASTDTQYF. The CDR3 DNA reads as TGTGCCAGCAGCCAAGGAAGACTAGCCTCCACAGATACGCAGTATTTT.

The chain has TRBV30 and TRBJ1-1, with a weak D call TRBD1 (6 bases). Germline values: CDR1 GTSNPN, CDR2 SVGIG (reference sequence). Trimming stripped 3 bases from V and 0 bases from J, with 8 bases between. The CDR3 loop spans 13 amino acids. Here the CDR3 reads CAWRTGLNTEAFF. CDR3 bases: TGTGCCTGGAGGACAGGCTTGAACACTGAAGCTTTCTTT.

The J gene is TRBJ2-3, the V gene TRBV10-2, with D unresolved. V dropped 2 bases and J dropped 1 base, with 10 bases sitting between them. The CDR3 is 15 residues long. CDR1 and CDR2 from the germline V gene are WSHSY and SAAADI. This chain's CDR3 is CASSEKGRRTDTQYF. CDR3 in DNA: TGCGCCAGCAGTGAGAAAGGACGGCGCACAGATACGCAGTATTTT.